In this sample, the clone carrying this T cell receptor beta chain turned up once. The authors' processing: Using reference gene primer amplification, nucleated cell counts were estimated. Assay: immunoSEQ multiplex PCR; the TCRdb copy retains only in-frame clones and omits some. That table gives V, J and clone size, and the DNA gave D and trimming. The table includes around 200,000 clones, over 75% detected once. This specimen belongs to a study of blood T cell repertoires in COVID-19. This CDR3 has 15 residues. The J segment lost 5 bases and the V segment lost 4 bases, leaving 5 bases of the junction unmatched. Looked up from germline, CDR1 is LNHDA and CDR2 is SQIVND (reference sequence).

The chain links TRBV19 to TRBJ2-1; 10 bases agree with TRBD2. Input material: peripheral blood. The receptor's source is a woman in her fifties or sixties with acute or convalescent COVID-19. The CDR3 loop reads CASSNLAGVDNEQFF. The CDR3 DNA sequence: TGTGCCAGTAGTAATCTAGCGGGAGTGGACAATGAGCAGTTCTTC. The whole variable domain, filled in from reference TRBV19 and TRBJ2-1, reads DGGITQSPKYLFRKEGQNVTLSCEQNLNHDAMYWYRQDPGQGLRLIYYSQIVNDFQKGDIAEGYSVSREKKESFPLTVTSAQKNPTAFYLCASSNLAGVDNEQFFGPGTRLTVL.